Listed here is a single T cell receptor (beta chain). Its antigen remains unknown. The sample originates from a study of blood T cells in healthy people across ages. Overall study findings and caveats: There were more naive CD4+ cells and higher diversity in long-lived donors than in aged donors.

A second PCR of about 7 to 12 cycles used a sample-barcoded 5' primer and a J-beta primer mix. TCRdb reanalysed the 5' RACE reads using MiXCR and keeps one entry per CDR3 protein. Of 600,000 to 900,000 distinct CDR3 sequences in the sample, under 30% were seen once. Germline V lookup: CDR1 MDHEN, CDR2 SYDVKM. Trimming removed 10 bases at V and 4 bases at J, with 13 bases between. The CDR3 consists of 12 residues. The data were also submitted as part of a second study, on T cells of mothers and their children.

V usage is TRBV28 and J usage is TRBJ2-5, with D maybe TRBD2 (6 bases). The sequenced material came from blood. The receptor was derived from a boy between 10 and 17 years old in good health. CDR3 protein: CATLRRGETQYF. In DNA form, the CDR3 reads TGTGCCACCCTCAGGAGGGGAGAGACCCAGTACTTC.